These T cell receptor beta chains were read from a single sample in a study of glioma-infiltrating T cells after dendritic cell vaccination. Using immunoSEQ multiplex PCR, the repertoire was profiled, and TCRdb retains in-frame clones only, with some absent. Among 99,000 or so clones listed, around 87% were seen once. The source material was blood, sampled after dendritic cell vaccination. These TCRs come from a human donor with glioblastoma. The CDR3 runs from the conserved cysteine through the conserved F or W. The D gene is left open where the match is weak. The size field is filled for only some rows; it gives once, few, many or a size class.

J,D,V,size,DNA,CDR3
TRBJ2-5,.,TRBV5-1,.,TGCGCCAGCACGCAAGCCACGGGGGAGACCCAGTACTTC,CASTQATGETQYF
TRBJ1-3,.,TRBV18,.,TGTGCCAGCTCACCGCTTAGAGGGAATCGGGCTGGAAACACCATATATTTT,CASSPLRGNRAGNTIYF
TRBJ2-7,.,TRBV5-1,.,TGCGCCAGCAGCTTGGAATCACGGGGTCCCTACGAGCAGTACTTC,CASSLESRGPYEQYF
TRBJ1-4,TRBD1,TRBV15,few,TGTGCCACCAGCAATCAGTCGACAGGGATTGAAAAACTGTTTTTT,CATSNQSTGIEKLFF
TRBJ2-7,.,TRBV30,.,TGTGCCTGGAGTAATAACAGCCCCTACGAGCAGTACTTC,CAWSNNSPYEQYF
TRBJ1-1,TRBD1,TRBV5-1,.,TGCGCCAGCAGCCCGGGACAGGGAGGGGTAACTGAAGCTTTCTTT,CASSPGQGGVTEAFF
TRBJ1-2,.,TRBV6-1,.,TGTGCCAGCAGTGAAGCAGTAGGGGCGCGTGGCTACACCTTC,CASSEAVGARGYTF
TRBJ2-1,.,TRBV7-3,.,TGCGCCAGCAGCCAAGCGGAGAGCTCCTACAATGAGCAGTTCTTC,CASSQAESSYNEQFF
TRBJ2-5,TRBD2,TRBV27,.,TGTGCCAGCAGTTTAGATCCAGCGGGAGGGGTAGAGACCCAGTACTTC,CASSLDPAGGVETQYF
TRBJ2-5,TRBD2,TRBV6-1,.,TGTGCCAGCAGAACAGTCACGGGGACTAAAGAGACCCAGTACTTC,CASRTVTGTKETQYF
TRBJ2-5,.,TRBV9,.,TGTGCCAGCAGCGTAGGGGCTGGGGCAGTGCGGGAGACCCAGTACTTC,CASSVGAGAVRETQYF